This is a list of T cell receptor beta chains from one sample in a study of blood T cell repertoires in COVID-19. Generated by immunoSEQ multiplex PCR, the TCRdb table keeps only in-frame clones and is missing some. The table records more than 85,000 clones, more than 75% of them present only once. The source material was peripheral blood. Receptor source: a human donor in a cohort sampled during active COVID-19. Both conserved end residues are part of each CDR3. The D gene is left open where the match is weak. For some rows the clone size is stated as once, few or many, or as a class when expanded; others skip it.

CDR3: CASSQEAHMPEQFF; DNA: TGTGCCAGCAGCCAAGAGGCCCATATGCCTGAGCAGTTCTTC; J: TRBJ2-1; size: NA; D: NA; length: 14; V: TRBV3-1/TRBV3-2
CDR3: CASSTIHRDQETQYF; DNA: TGCGCCAGCAGCACCATCCACAGGGACCAAGAGACCCAGTACTTC; J: TRBJ2-5; size: NA; D: NA; length: 15; V: TRBV5-1
CDR3: CASSFTQGADEQYF; DNA: TGTGCCAGCAGCTTTACACAGGGGGCGGACGAGCAGTACTTC; J: TRBJ2-7; size: NA; D: TRBD1; length: 14; V: TRBV7-2
CDR3: CASSQRTGGNYGYTF; DNA: TGTGCCAGCAGCCAAAGGACAGGGGGCAACTATGGCTACACCTTC; J: TRBJ1-2; size: NA; D: TRBD1; length: 15; V: TRBV7-2
CDR3: CASTPGRGLTYEQYF; DNA: TGTGCCAGCACCCCGGGCAGGGGGCTTACCTACGAGCAGTACTTC; J: TRBJ2-7; size: few; D: TRBD1; length: 15; V: TRBV7-2
CDR3: CASSLYGGPSTDTQYF; DNA: TGTGCCAGCAGCTTGTATGGCGGTCCGAGCACAGATACGCAGTATTTT; J: TRBJ2-3; size: NA; D: NA; length: 16; V: TRBV5-6
CDR3: CASSTQGAQPQHF; DNA: TGTGCCAGCAGCACACAGGGGGCTCAGCCCCAGCATTTT; J: TRBJ1-5; size: NA; D: TRBD1; length: 13; V: TRBV11-2
CDR3: CASSRDRYNSPLHF; DNA: TGTGCCAGCAGCCGGGACAGGTATAATTCACCCCTCCACTTT; J: TRBJ1-6; size: NA; D: TRBD1; length: 14; V: TRBV2
CDR3: CASSNGMVNTEAFF; DNA: TGTGCCAGCAGCAACGGTATGGTGAACACTGAAGCTTTCTTT; J: TRBJ1-1; size: NA; D: NA; length: 14; V: TRBV7-3
CDR3: CASSYSGAEETQYF; DNA: TGTGCCAGCAGCTATTCAGGGGCGGAAGAGACCCAGTACTTC; J: TRBJ2-5; size: NA; D: NA; length: 14; V: TRBV7-9
CDR3: CASSQEWGTGSETQYF; DNA: TGCGCCAGCAGCCAAGAGTGGGGGACAGGGAGCGAGACCCAGTACTTC; J: TRBJ2-5; size: few; D: TRBD1; length: 16; V: TRBV4-3
CDR3: CASSQDSNQPQHF; DNA: TGTGCCAGCAGTCAGGATAGCAATCAGCCCCAGCATTTT; J: TRBJ1-5; size: few; D: NA; length: 13; V: TRBV6-5
CDR3: CASSHPAGGSYEQYF; DNA: TGTGCCAGTTCACATCCAGCGGGGGGCTCCTACGAGCAGTACTTC; J: TRBJ2-7; size: NA; D: TRBD2; length: 15; V: TRBV19
CDR3: CASSVETGQYNEQFF; DNA: TGTGCCAGCAGCGTAGAGACAGGACAATACAATGAGCAGTTCTTC; J: TRBJ2-1; size: NA; D: NA; length: 15; V: TRBV9
CDR3: CASGLARGPSYNEQFF; DNA: TGTGCTAGTGGTTTGGCGCGGGGGCCCTCCTACAATGAGCAGTTCTTC; J: TRBJ2-1; size: NA; D: NA; length: 16; V: TRBV12-5